Shown below are 3 T cell receptor beta chains from a single sample sequenced in a study of T cell responses to AZD1222 COVID-19 vaccine. Sequenced by immunoSEQ multiplex PCR; TCRdb stores in-frame clones only, minus some. The sample records about 150,000 clones, more than 90% being singletons. The source material was peripheral blood, sampled 28 days after the second AZD1222 dose. These receptors were collected from an adult who received the AZD1222 COVID-19 vaccine.

V gene TRBV7-9 combines with J gene TRBJ1-4; D is unresolved. Deletions cut 4 bases from V and 0 bases from J, with 12 bases between. Germline values: CDR1 SEHNR, CDR2 FQNEAQ (reference sequence). This CDR3 has 16 residues. The CDR3 DNA is TGTGCCAGCAGCTCCCTAAGAATTGCAACTAATGAAAAACTGTTTTTT. Amino acids: CASSSLRIATNEKLFF. The entire variable domain, with the rest obtained from reference TRBV7-9 and TRBJ1-4, is as follows: DTGVSQNPRHKITKRGQNVTFRCDPISEHNRLYWYRQTLGQGPEFLTYFQNEAQLEKSRLLSDRFSAERPKGSFSTLEIQRTEQGDSAMYLCASSSLRIATNEKLFFGSGTQLSVL.

The V gene is TRBV7-2, the J gene TRBJ2-2; D gene unclear. Per germline, CDR1 SGHTA and CDR2 FQGNSA. V was clipped by 8 bases and J by 4 bases, with 23 bases between them. This CDR3 contains 17 residues. For the CDR3, the DNA is TGTGCCAGCCACGATAAATCGACCTCTTTGGGCACCGGGGAGCTGTTTTTT. Protein sequence: CASHDKSTSLGTGELFF.

The chain employs TRBV4-1 and TRBJ2-6; D is possibly TRBD2 (6 bases). The germline gives CDR1 MGHRA, CDR2 YSYEKL. The CDR3 is 17 amino acids. Trimming removed 4 bases from V and 0 bases from J, with 13 bases in between. DNA for the CDR3: TGCGCCAGCAGCCGGGGACTCACCTACTCTGGGGCCAACGTCCTGACTTTC. This translates into CASSRGLTYSGANVLTF.